This T cell receptor (beta chain) was recovered during a study of technical replicates of blood from several donors. Only in-frame clones appear in the TCRdb table, and some are missing; sequencing was by immunoSEQ multiplex PCR. The table has approximately 100,000 clones, around 96% seen once. This CDR3 comprises 17 residues. Germline CDR1 reads SEHNR; CDR2 reads FQNEAQ (reference sequence). V was clipped by 5 bases and J by 0 bases; unmatched bases: 10. This clonotype was obtained from a human donor in good health. The sequenced sample consisted of T cells isolated from PBMCs. The J gene is TRBJ2-3, the V gene TRBV7-9, with 8 bases lining up with TRBD2. The CDR3 here is CASSIFLAGASTDTQYF. CDR3 sequence (DNA): TGTGCCAGCAGCATATTCCTAGCGGGTGCTAGCACAGATACGCAGTATTTT.